Shown below are 22 T cell receptor beta chains from a single sample sequenced in a study of shared clonotypes between healthy human individuals. In the naive CD8 group, cells lacked CD45RO and were positively selected for CCR7, so terminally differentiated effector memory CD45RA+ cells were left out. Only in-frame clones appear in the TCRdb table, and some are missing; sequencing was by immunoSEQ multiplex PCR. The data show roughly 2,000,000 clones, approximately 94% seen once. The specimen sequenced was naive CD8+ T cells sorted from blood. All receptors come from a man aged 18 to 29 in good health.

The gene calls are TRBV5-6 and TRBJ2-1; 8 bases are a match to TRBD1. The CDR3 spans 14 residues. Germline CDR1 SGHDT, CDR2 YYEEEE. J was trimmed by 6 bases and V by 0 bases; bases with no gene match: 2. Written as DNA, the CDR3 is TGTGCCAGCAGCTTGGTGGGACAGGTCAATGAGCAGTTCTTC. It specifies CASSLVGQVNEQFF.

This clone was seen only once. V gene TRBV5-6 combines with J gene TRBJ1-1; 11 nucleotides match TRBD1. V gave up 3 bases and J gave up 8 bases; unmatched junction bases: 0. This CDR3 contains 12 residues. Germline assignment: CDR1 SGHDT and CDR2 YYEEEE. This CDR3 reads CASSWTGGEAFF. The CDR3 DNA sequence: TGTGCCAGCAGCTGGACAGGGGGCGAAGCTTTCTTT.

The CDR3 DNA sequence: TGTGCCAGCAGTGGACTAGCGGGGGGCGTTGGAGCATATACGCAGTATTTT. As protein: CASSGLAGGVGAYTQYF. The chain employs TRBV27 and TRBJ2-3; 14 nucleotides align to TRBD2. V gave up 5 bases and J gave up 7 bases; unmatched junction bases: 11. The CDR3 runs 17 residues. Per the germline V gene, CDR1 is MNHEY and CDR2 is SMNVEV (reference sequence).

This clone was seen just once. At the DNA level, this CDR3 is encoded by other sequences in the same sample as well. The V call is TRBV6-5, the J call TRBJ2-5; possibly TRBD2 for D (6 bases). The CDR3 is 15 residues long. Germline CDR1 and CDR2: MNHEY and SVGAGI. Trimming removed 2 bases at V and 4 bases at J, with 14 bases between. The DNA of the CDR3 is TGTGCCAGCAGTTACGGAGCGGGTGGAGGAGAGACCCAGTACTTC. This sequence encodes CASSYGAGGGETQYF.

CDR3 sequence (DNA): TGTGCCAGTAGTATAGGGGCAGCCTCGAACACTGAAGCTTTCTTT. Residues: CASSIGAASNTEAFF. This chain uses TRBV19 with TRBJ1-1; unclear D gene. This CDR3 comprises 15 residues. The V end lost 1 base, the J end lost 1 base, and 10 bases lay between the germline ends. The V gene's germline CDR1 is LNHDA and CDR2 SQIVND (reference sequence).

This chain joins TRBV11-3 and TRBJ2-7; 8 positions agree with TRBD2. Germline V gene sequence: CDR1 SGHNT, CDR2 YENEEA. The CDR3 extends over 16 amino acids. The J segment lost 1 base and the V segment lost 0 bases, leaving 5 bases of the junction unmatched. The CDR3 protein is CASSLEGREGSYEQYF. CDR3 DNA sequence: TGTGCCAGCAGCTTAGAGGGACGGGAGGGGTCCTACGAGCAGTACTTC.

The chain uses TRBV7-9 and TRBJ1-1, with D unclear. This CDR3 contains 13 residues. Germline assignment: CDR1 SEHNR and CDR2 FQNEAQ (reference sequence). The V gene lost 1 base and the J gene lost 6 bases, with 9 bases spanning the gap. CDR3 nucleotide sequence: TGTGCCAGCAGCTTAGGGCGAGCGCCTGAAGCTTTCTTT. Protein product: CASSLGRAPEAFF. The full variable domain, its missing parts supplied by reference TRBV7-9 and TRBJ1-1, is DTGVSQNPRHKITKRGQNVTFRCDPISEHNRLYWYRQTLGQGPEFLTYFQNEAQLEKSRLLSDRFSAERPKGSFSTLEIQRTEQGDSAMYLCASSLGRAPEAFFGQGTRLTVV.

V gene TRBV15 combines with J gene TRBJ2-2; 9 bases are shared with TRBD1. Trimming cost V 9 bases and J 6 bases; bases outside gene matches: 11. CDR1 and CDR2 (germline): LNHNV, YYDKDF (reference sequence). The CDR3 has 15 amino acids. The CDR3 DNA reads TGTGCCACGGAGTTGGGACAGGGCTTGCCCGGGGAGCTGTTTTTT. It yields the protein CATELGQGLPGELFF.

V is TRBV2 and J is TRBJ2-7; D is perhaps TRBD1 or TRBD2 (5 bases each). The V end was cut by 1 base, the J end by 3 bases, with 13 bases between. The CDR3 has 15 amino acids. Germline-derived CDR1 and CDR2 are SNHLY and FYNNEI. This CDR3 is CASSEGVGAYYEQYF. CDR3 DNA sequence: TGTGCCAGCAGTGAAGGTGTCGGGGCTTACTACGAGCAGTACTTC. Variable domain in full (rest from reference TRBV2 and TRBJ2-7): EPEVTQTPSHQVTQMGQEVILRCVPISNHLYFYWYRQILGQKVEFLVSFYNNEISEKSEIFDDQFSVERPDGSNFTLKIRSTKLEDSAMYFCASSEGVGAYYEQYFGPGTRLTVT.

The J gene is TRBJ1-1, the V gene TRBV13, with D possibly being TRBD1 (5 bases). Trimming cost V 4 bases and J 1 base, with 16 bases left between them. This CDR3 contains 16 residues. Germline-derived CDR1 and CDR2 are PRHDT and FYEKMQ (reference sequence). The CDR3 spells CASSSRPGPANTEAFF. DNA of the CDR3: TGTGCCAGCAGCTCAAGGCCAGGGCCGGCGAACACTGAAGCTTTCTTT.

The chain carries TRBV13 and TRBJ2-2; D is unresolved. Germline V gene lookup returns CDR1 PRHDT and CDR2 FYEKMQ (reference sequence). The CDR3 extends over 14 amino acids. The germline V and J ends were trimmed by 4 bases and 6 bases, with 12 bases remaining between them. The CDR3: CASSWPREPGELFF. As DNA, the CDR3 is TGTGCCAGCAGCTGGCCGCGAGAACCCGGGGAGCTGTTTTTT.

The chain uses TRBV4-1 and TRBJ1-1, with D hard to call. The V gene's germline CDR1 is MGHRA and CDR2 YSYEKL. This CDR3 has 13 residues. V lost 5 bases and J lost 4, with 11 bases in between. The CDR3 reads CASSTRGITEAFF. CDR3 DNA sequence: TGCGCCAGCAGCACTCGAGGGATCACTGAAGCTTTCTTT.

The chain's CDR3 is CASSLNREQTEAFF. The DNA for the CDR3 is TGTGCCAGCAGCTTAAACAGGGAGCAGACTGAAGCTTTCTTT. The V and J genes are TRBV13 and TRBJ1-1, with D maybe TRBD1 (6 bases). With 2 bases removed from V and 5 bases from J, the gap between germline ends came to 12 bases. CDR1 PRHDT and CDR2 FYEKMQ come from the germline V gene (reference sequence). The CDR3 has 14 residues.

The chain joins TRBV6-5 to TRBJ1-2; D is uncertain. Germline V gene data show CDR1 as MNHEY and CDR2 as SVGAGI. V was pared by 2 bases and J by 6 bases, with 19 bases between. The CDR3 is 16 amino acids. The CDR3 nucleotides read TGTGCCAGCAGTTACCGCTCGGAAGGGCTGGAGAATGGCTACACCTTC. Protein: CASSYRSEGLENGYTF.

This rearrangement joins TRBV5-6 to TRBJ1-2, with 9 positions matching TRBD1. The CDR3 is 16 residues long. Germline CDR1 SGHDT, CDR2 YYEEEE. The J segment lost 4 bases and the V segment lost 4 bases, leaving 11 bases of the junction unmatched. CDR3 region: CASSPGTGTVSYGYTF. CDR3 nucleotide sequence: TGTGCCAGCAGCCCCGGGACAGGGACCGTTTCCTATGGCTACACCTTC.

The V call is TRBV27, the J call TRBJ1-3; D may be TRBD1 (6 bases). The germline CDR1 and CDR2 sequences are MNHEY and SMNVEV (reference sequence). Deletions cut 5 bases from V and 7 bases from J, with 15 bases between. This CDR3 contains 14 residues. DNA of the CDR3: TGTGCCAGCAGTCAGGGGTCCCCGGGGAACACCATATATTTT. This gives the protein CASSQGSPGNTIYF.

The rearrangement joins TRBV2 to TRBJ2-6, with D maybe TRBD1 (6 bases). Germline-derived CDR1 and CDR2 are SNHLY and FYNNEI. Trimming left V 6 bases short and J 1 base short, with 22 bases between. The CDR3 runs 19 residues. Written as DNA, the CDR3 is TGTGCCAGCAGGCCCCCAACAGGGCTATTAACGTCTGGGGCCAACGTCCTGACTTTC. Amino acids: CASRPPTGLLTSGANVLTF.

Of note for this clone: Other nucleotide sequences in the sample specify the same CDR3. This chain connects TRBV30 to TRBJ2-7, with 8 bases lining up with TRBD2. The CDR3 sequence is 13 residues long. V was clipped by 3 bases and J by 0 bases; unmatched bases: 1. CDR1 is GTSNPN and CDR2 is SVGIG in the germline V gene (reference sequence). The CDR3: CAWSGGASYEQYF. CDR3 nucleotide sequence: TGTGCCTGGAGCGGGGGGGCCTCCTACGAGCAGTACTTC.

The chain couples TRBV4-1 to TRBJ2-7; 9 bases fit TRBD2. The J segment lost 5 bases and the V segment lost 1 base, leaving 3 bases of the junction unmatched. The CDR3 runs 14 residues. The V gene's germline CDR1 is MGHRA and CDR2 YSYEKL. As DNA, the CDR3 is TGCGCCAGCAGCCAAGTTGCTAGCGGGGACGAGCAGTACTTC. This sequence encodes CASSQVASGDEQYF.

The V gene is TRBV7-9, the J gene TRBJ1-2; perhaps TRBD1 as D (6 bases). Trimming pared 1 base from V and 2 bases from J, leaving 11 bases between. The CDR3 is made up of 15 amino acids. Per the germline V gene, CDR1 is SEHNR and CDR2 is FQNEAQ (reference sequence). The CDR3 region is CASSLDGGWNYGYTF. The CDR3 region has the DNA TGTGCCAGCAGCTTAGATGGGGGCTGGAACTATGGCTACACCTTC.

There are a few counts of this clone. The rearrangement uses TRBV6-6 and TRBJ1-2; TRBD1 matches at 7 bases. The germline V gene has CDR1 MNHNY and CDR2 SVGAGI (reference sequence). The CDR3 runs 12 residues. With V trimmed by 10 bases and J by 6 bases, 8 bases remained unmatched. CDR3 sequence (DNA): TGTGCCATAGAAGAGGGGGCCGATGGCTACACCTTC. It codes for CAIEEGADGYTF.

CDR3 coding DNA: TGTGCCAGCGGAGACGGTTCCTCCTACGAGCAGTACTTC. This codes for CASGDGSSYEQYF. The chain uses TRBV6-5 and TRBJ2-7; D not certain. Trimming left V 8 bases short and J 0 bases short, with 11 bases between. Germline CDR1 reads MNHEY; CDR2 reads SVGAGI. This CDR3 region has 13 residues.